The entry below gives a single T cell receptor beta chain sequence along with its context. Its target is unknown. This sample is part of a study of brain metastases from non-small cell lung cancer. The study's findings and limits: Brain metastases had lower T-cell infiltration than primary tumors. Brain metastases shared most TCR repertoire with primaries, with sparse T cells. Compared with their matched primary tumors, roughly 67% of brain metastases showed expanded T-cell clones.

Generated by immunoSEQ multiplex PCR, the TCRdb table keeps only in-frame clones and is missing some. The sample holds 14,000 to 15,000 clones; around 83% are singletons and the top ten take about 8%. The V gene's germline CDR1 is MNHEY and CDR2 SMNVEV (reference sequence). The CDR3 is 14 residues long. J gave up 8 bases and V 5 bases, and 10 bases lay outside the gene matches. This chain connects TRBV27 to TRBJ1-2; 8 bases are shared with TRBD1. This TCR came from a donor at least 40 years old with non-small cell lung cancer. The sequencing sample was made of primary lung tumor tissue. In nucleotides, the CDR3 is TGTGCCAGCAGTCCTCATCAGGGGGCAGGGGGCTACACCTTC. It encodes CASSPHQGAGGYTF.